The TCR beta chain under discussion was sequenced for a study of post-analysis software for immune sequencing data (dated by TCRdb to the mid-2010s). With respect to the entire study: Relapsing-remitting, secondary progressive and progressive-relapsing multiple sclerosis were recorded as disease courses, and subtype annotation was lacking for some patients. The multiple sclerosis patient repertoires were compared with some twelve previously published healthy control repertoires from donors aged 6 to 25 years. A subset of samples was prepared in parallel using single-end sample barcoding, then pooled and co-amplified after Illumina adapter ligation. Findings and caveats that apply to the study as a whole: Compared with controls, multiple sclerosis patients had significantly lower normalized Chao1 diversity, a finding suggesting substantial peripheral T-cell clonal expansion. The control group was slightly older than the multiple sclerosis patient group. When samples were clustered directly using the F measure, samples prepared in the same batch co-clustered strongly, which prompted a batch-effect correction. Roughly 5 TRBV segments, including TRBV5-6, TRBV5-1 and TRBV20-1, were significantly more frequent in patients than controls.

Libraries were built with PCR. The run used an Illumina HiSeq 2500. To reduce PCR and sequencing biases, unique molecular identifiers were incorporated into the TCR beta cDNA libraries. About 500,000 cDNA molecules were obtained for every 1 to 10 million input T cells, so each molecule roughly corresponded to one T cell. The same protocol used for the earlier healthy control dataset was applied to prepare and sequence the patient libraries. Within a given batch, samples were prepared together, multiplexed and sequenced on the same HiSeq lane. The original pipeline was this. MIGEC was used to process the raw barcoded reads, and molecular identifier groups with only a single read were discarded before consensus assembly and CDR3 extraction. Clonotype tables were post-analysed with VDJtools, normalizing diversity by down-sampling all datasets to the smallest sample size. To correct batch-related cross-sample contamination, repertoire overlap clustering matched CDR3 amino acid sequences but not nucleotide sequences. In-frame beta chains were kept once TCRdb had trimmed the public reads at Q25 with fastp and called clones with MiXCR. Each CDR3 protein appears once, grouped with its most common genes and DNA. These V and J calls originate from TCRdb's pipeline instead of the authors' own analysis. The sample table contains fewer than 550,000 distinct CDR3 sequences; only one count was recorded for around 34% of them. Less than 6% of the sample rests with the top ten.

TCR beta repertoires were profiled from peripheral blood of about a dozen young patients with multiple sclerosis to demonstrate the VDJtools post-analysis software. The patients with multiple sclerosis were children and adolescents between about 6 and 16 years of age. The germline V gene yields KGHSH for CDR1 and LQKENI for CDR2. The CDR3 runs 14 amino acids, cysteine and phenylalanine included. Just the 42-base CDR3 DNA is kept, in frame starting at base 1. V is reduced by 1 base and J by 6 bases, leaving a spacing of 13 bases between them. This clonotype was observed many times. Its antigen is not yet known. Nothing much larger sits one base from this clone, and base qualities are not available.

The sample consisted of blood. The receptor chain draws on TRBV18 and TRBJ2-7; possibly the D gene is TRBD1, per 6 matching bases. This receptor was identified in a girl aged 2-17 years with multiple sclerosis. The bases read TGTGCCAGCTCACCACTTCGGGACACTCTCGAGCAGTACTTC. Translation gives CASSPLRDTLEQYF.